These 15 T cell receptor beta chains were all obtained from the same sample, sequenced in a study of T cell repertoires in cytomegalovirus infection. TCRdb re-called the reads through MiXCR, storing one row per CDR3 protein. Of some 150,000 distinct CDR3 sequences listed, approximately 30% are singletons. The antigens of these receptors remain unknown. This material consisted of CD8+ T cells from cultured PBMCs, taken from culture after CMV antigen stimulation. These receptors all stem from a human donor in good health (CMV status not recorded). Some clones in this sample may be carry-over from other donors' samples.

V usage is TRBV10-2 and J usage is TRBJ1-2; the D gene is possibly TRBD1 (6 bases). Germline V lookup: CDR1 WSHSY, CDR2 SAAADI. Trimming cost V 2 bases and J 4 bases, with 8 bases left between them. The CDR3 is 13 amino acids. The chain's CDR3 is CASSEGTFYGYTF. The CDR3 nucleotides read TGCGCCAGCAGTGAGGGGACATTCTATGGCTACACCTTC.

CDR3 bases: TGTGCCAGTAGCTTACAGGGGGCGCACTATGGCTACACCTTC. Residues: CASSLQGAHYGYTF. This sequence joins TRBV19 and TRBJ1-2; 9 nucleotides match TRBD1. This CDR3 comprises 14 residues. Per germline, CDR1 LNHDA and CDR2 SQIVND (reference sequence). After removal of 6 bases from V and 3 bases from J, the junction contained 5 bases not matched to a gene.

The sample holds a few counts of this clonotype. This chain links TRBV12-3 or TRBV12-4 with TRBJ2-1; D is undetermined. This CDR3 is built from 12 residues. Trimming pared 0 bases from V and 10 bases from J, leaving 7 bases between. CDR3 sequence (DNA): TGTGCCAGCAGTTTAGCGAAAAGCGAGCAGTTCTTC. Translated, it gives CASSLAKSEQFF.

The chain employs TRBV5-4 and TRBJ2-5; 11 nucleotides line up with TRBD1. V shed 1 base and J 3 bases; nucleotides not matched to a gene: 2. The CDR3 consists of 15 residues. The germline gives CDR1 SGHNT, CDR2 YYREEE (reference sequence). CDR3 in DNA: TGTGCCAGCAGCTTGAGGGGACAGGGGGAAGAGACCCAGTACTTC. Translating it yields CASSLRGQGEETQYF.

CDR3 nucleotide sequence: TGCAGTGCTAGAGGGGCGAACACTGAAGCTTTCTTT. It translates to CSARGANTEAFF. This chain links TRBV20-1 with TRBJ1-1, with D unclear. Per germline, CDR1 DFQATT and CDR2 SNEGSKA (reference sequence). CDR3 length: 12 residues. Trimming left V 1 base short and J 1 base short, with 4 bases between.

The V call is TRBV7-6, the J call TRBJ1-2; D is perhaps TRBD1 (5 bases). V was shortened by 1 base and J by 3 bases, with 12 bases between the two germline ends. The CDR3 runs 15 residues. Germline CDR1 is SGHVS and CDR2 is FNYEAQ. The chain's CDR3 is CASSLGGAGDYGYTF. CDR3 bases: TGTGCCAGCAGCTTAGGAGGGGCGGGGGACTATGGCTACACCTTC.

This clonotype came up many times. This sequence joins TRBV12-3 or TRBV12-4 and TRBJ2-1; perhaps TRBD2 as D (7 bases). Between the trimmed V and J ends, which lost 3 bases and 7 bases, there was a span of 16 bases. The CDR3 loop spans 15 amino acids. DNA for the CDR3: TGTGCCAGCAGTTTGTTGGGGGGGGCGGGGAATGAGCAGTTCTTC. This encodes CASSLLGGAGNEQFF.

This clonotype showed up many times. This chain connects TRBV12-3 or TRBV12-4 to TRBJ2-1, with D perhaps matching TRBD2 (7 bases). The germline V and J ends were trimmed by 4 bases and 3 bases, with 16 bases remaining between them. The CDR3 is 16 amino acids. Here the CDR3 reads CASSSAGGGNYNEQFF. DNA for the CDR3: TGTGCCAGCAGTTCAGCGGGCGGGGGCAACTACAATGAGCAGTTCTTC.

The CDR3 reads CASSPGLARGETQYF. The CDR3 DNA reads TGTGCCAGCAGTCCCGGACTAGCGAGGGGAGAGACCCAGTACTTC. This rearrangement joins TRBV2 to TRBJ2-5; 9 nucleotides agree with TRBD2. Losses at the gene ends were 5 bases for V and 4 bases for J; bases not matched to a gene: 8. The germline V gene has CDR1 SNHLY and CDR2 FYNNEI. This CDR3 is 15 amino acids long.

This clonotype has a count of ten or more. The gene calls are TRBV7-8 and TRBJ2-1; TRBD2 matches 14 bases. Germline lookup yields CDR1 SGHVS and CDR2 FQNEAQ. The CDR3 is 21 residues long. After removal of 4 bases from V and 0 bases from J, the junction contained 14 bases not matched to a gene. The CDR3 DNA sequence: TGTGCCAGCAGCTCGCCGTGGACTAGCGGGGGGCTCCCGAGCTCCTACAATGAGCAGTTCTTC. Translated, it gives CASSSPWTSGGLPSSYNEQFF.

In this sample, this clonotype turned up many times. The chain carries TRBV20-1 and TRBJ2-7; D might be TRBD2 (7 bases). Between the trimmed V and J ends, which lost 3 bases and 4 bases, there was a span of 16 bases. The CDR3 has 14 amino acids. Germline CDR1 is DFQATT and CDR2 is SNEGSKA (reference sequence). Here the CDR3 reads CSASEGGNIYEQYF. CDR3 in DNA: TGCAGTGCTAGTGAGGGGGGGAATATTTACGAGCAGTACTTC.

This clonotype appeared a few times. The CDR3 DNA follows: TGTGCCAGCAGTTATCTAGCGGGGCCTTACAATGAGCAGTTCTTC. This encodes CASSYLAGPYNEQFF. The chain recombines TRBV6-2 or TRBV6-3 with TRBJ2-1, with 9 bases lining up with TRBD2. The CDR3 spans 15 residues. Trimming took 3 bases from V and 4 from J; bases not matched to a gene: 4. Germline lookup yields CDR1 MNHEY and CDR2 SVGEGT.

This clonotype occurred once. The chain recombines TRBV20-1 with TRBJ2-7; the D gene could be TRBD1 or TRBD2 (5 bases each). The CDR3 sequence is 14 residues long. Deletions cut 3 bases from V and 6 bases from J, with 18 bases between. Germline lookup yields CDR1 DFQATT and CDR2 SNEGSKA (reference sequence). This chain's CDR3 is CSASLGTGSAEQYF. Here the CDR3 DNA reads TGCAGTGCTAGTTTAGGGACGGGCTCTGCCGAGCAGTACTTC.

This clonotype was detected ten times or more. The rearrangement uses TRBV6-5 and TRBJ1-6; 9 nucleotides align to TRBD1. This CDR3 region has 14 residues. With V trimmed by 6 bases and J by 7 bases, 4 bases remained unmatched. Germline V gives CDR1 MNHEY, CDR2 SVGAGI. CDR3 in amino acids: CASRLQGANSPLHF. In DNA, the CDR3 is TGTGCCAGCAGACTACAGGGGGCGAATTCACCCCTCCACTTT.

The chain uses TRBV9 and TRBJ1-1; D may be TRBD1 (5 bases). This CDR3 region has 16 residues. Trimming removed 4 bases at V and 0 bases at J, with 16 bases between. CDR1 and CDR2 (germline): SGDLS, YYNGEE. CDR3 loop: CASSHSSDKLNTEAFF. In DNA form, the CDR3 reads TGTGCCAGCAGCCACTCTTCGGACAAACTGAACACTGAAGCTTTCTTT.